One sample yielded the 15 T cell receptor beta chains listed below, sequenced in a study of T cell changes during pregnancy in multiple sclerosis. TCRdb's table, derived via immunoSEQ multiplex PCR, lists solely in-frame clones and lacks some. The profile shows tens of thousands of clones, about 93% of them singletons. This specimen was peripheral blood, taken in the third trimester of pregnancy. These receptors were collected from a female donor in good health, enrolled as a control in a pregnancy study.

The gene calls are TRBV9 and TRBJ1-1; TRBD1 might be the D (5 bases). Trimming took off 4 bases at V and 0 bases at J, with 10 bases between the two ends. CDR1 is SGDLS and CDR2 is YYNGEE in the germline V gene. The CDR3 runs 14 residues. CDR3 DNA: TGTGCCAGCAGCCGTGACAGCATGAACACTGAAGCTTTCTTT. Its translation: CASSRDSMNTEAFF.

The chain has TRBV27 and TRBJ2-7; tentatively, D is TRBD2 (9 bases). Per the germline V gene, CDR1 is MNHEY and CDR2 is SMNVEV (reference sequence). The CDR3 totals 22 residues. V was trimmed by 3 bases and J by 2 bases, leaving 35 bases between them. The CDR3 DNA follows: TGTGCCAGCAGTTTGATTAAGGACAGGGTTACGGGAGGTAGCGGGAGTCCCTACGAGCAGTACTTC. Its translation is CASSLIKDRVTGGSGSPYEQYF.

The V and J genes are TRBV4-1 and TRBJ2-5; 10 nucleotides line up with TRBD1. V lost 1 base to trimming and J lost 5 bases; unmatched junction nucleotides: 7. CDR1 and CDR2 (germline): MGHRA, YSYEKL. The CDR3 totals 16 residues. The CDR3 bases are TGCGCCAGCAGCCAAGGACAGGGGGCCGCTTTCGAGACCCAGTACTTC. Translating it yields CASSQGQGAAFETQYF.

This chain joins TRBV4-1 and TRBJ1-4; 7 nucleotides align to TRBD1. The CDR3 has 17 amino acids. Germline values: CDR1 MGHRA, CDR2 YSYEKL. J was trimmed by 7 bases and V by 3 bases; bases with no gene match: 14. CDR3 sequence reads: CASSHSPRDRSVEKLFF. The CDR3 nucleotides are TGCGCCAGCAGCCACTCACCCCGGGACAGATCCGTTGAAAAACTGTTTTTT.

The V and J genes are TRBV6-6 and TRBJ2-7; 8 positions match TRBD1. The CDR3 extends over 15 amino acids. V was pared by 6 bases and J by 0 bases, with 7 bases of the junction left unmatched. Germline V gene sequence: CDR1 MNHNY, CDR2 SVGAGI (reference sequence). Written as DNA, the CDR3 is TGTGCCAGCAGAGCCACCGGACAGGGCTCCTACGAGCAGTACTTC. It specifies CASRATGQGSYEQYF.

CDR3 nucleotides: TGCGCCAGCAGCCAAGAAGCGGTCATTAGGGGGACAGATACGCAGTATTTT. Amino acids: CASSQEAVIRGTDTQYF. This sequence joins TRBV4-1 and TRBJ2-3, with a tentative D call TRBD1 (6 bases). The CDR3 sequence is 17 residues long. The V gene lost 0 bases and the J gene lost 3 bases, with 16 bases spanning the gap. The germline V gene encodes CDR1 MGHRA and CDR2 YSYEKL.

J is TRBJ1-2 and V is TRBV19; possibly TRBD1 for D (6 bases). V was shortened by 3 bases and J by 4 bases, with 9 bases between the two germline ends. Germline V gene sequence: CDR1 LNHDA, CDR2 SQIVND (reference sequence). The CDR3 runs to 13 residues. The CDR3: CASSIGQLYGYTF. For the CDR3, the DNA is TGTGCCAGTAGTATTGGACAGCTCTATGGCTACACCTTC.

V is TRBV5-1 and J is TRBJ2-3; 16 bases agree with TRBD2. V was pared by 4 bases and J by 1 base, with 12 bases of the junction left unmatched. Germline V gene lookup returns CDR1 SGHRS and CDR2 YFSETQ. The CDR3 totals 20 residues. Written as DNA, the CDR3 is TGCGCCAGCAGCCCGGTGTTGGGGACTAGCGGGAGGGGACGCACAGATACGCAGTATTTT. It encodes CASSPVLGTSGRGRTDTQYF.

This sequence joins TRBV19 and TRBJ1-5; 9 bases match TRBD1. Germline V CDR1 and CDR2: LNHDA, SQIVND (reference sequence). The CDR3 contains 15 residues. After removal of 3 bases from V and 4 bases from J, the junction contained 4 bases not matched to a gene. The CDR3 reads CASSIMGQGNQPQHF. CDR3 nucleotide sequence: TGTGCCAGTAGTATTATGGGACAGGGAAATCAGCCCCAGCATTTT.

The CDR3 spells CASSYSTPVTF. CDR3 nucleotides: TGTGCCAGCAGTTACTCGACACCCGTCACCTTC. This chain links TRBV28 with TRBJ1-2; D is unclear. The germline V gene has CDR1 MDHEN and CDR2 SYDVKM. CDR3 size: 11 residues. The ends were cut back, 4 bases at V and 13 bases at J, with 13 bases in the middle.

V and J are TRBV19 and TRBJ2-1, with 8 bases matching TRBD2. J was trimmed by 6 bases and V by 2 bases; bases with no gene match: 6. The CDR3 contains 15 residues. From germline, CDR1 is LNHDA and CDR2 SQIVND (reference sequence). The CDR3 DNA reads as TGTGCCAGTAGTATATTAAGCGGGAGTGGCAATGAGCAGTTCTTC. Translated, it gives CASSILSGSGNEQFF. The full variable domain, completed using reference TRBV19 and TRBJ2-1, is DGGITQSPKYLFRKEGQNVTLSCEQNLNHDAMYWYRQDPGQGLRLIYYSQIVNDFQKGDIAEGYSVSREKKESFPLTVTSAQKNPTAFYLCASSILSGSGNEQFFGPGTRLTVL.

The V gene is TRBV5-1, the J gene TRBJ2-7; D might be TRBD2 (5 bases). V was clipped by 2 bases and J by 1 base, with 7 bases between them. The CDR3 spans 13 residues. Looked up from germline, CDR1 is SGHRS and CDR2 is YFSETQ. The CDR3 spells CASSFRGSYEQYF. DNA for the CDR3: TGCGCCAGCAGCTTTCGGGGATCCTACGAGCAGTACTTC.

The chain uses TRBV5-1 and TRBJ1-1, with TRBD1 matching over 7 bases. Germline CDR1 and CDR2: SGHRS and YFSETQ. The CDR3 is 15 amino acids. The V segment lost 4 bases and the J segment 1 base; nucleotides outside the gene matches: 7. CDR3 DNA sequence: TGCGCCAGCAGCAACCTACAGGGGAGGAACACTGAAGCTTTCTTT. Residues: CASSNLQGRNTEAFF. Based on the CDR3 plus reference TRBV5-1 and TRBJ1-1, the full variable domain is KAGVTQTPRYLIKTRGQQVTLSCSPISGHRSVSWYQQTPGQGLQFLFEYFSETQRNKGNFPGRFSGRQFSNSRSEMNVSTLELGDSALYLCASSNLQGRNTEAFFGQGTRLTVV.

The V gene is TRBV5-1, the J gene TRBJ2-3; 11 bases match TRBD2. CDR1 is SGHRS, CDR2 YFSETQ, per germline. V was clipped by 0 bases and J by 4 bases; unmatched bases: 13. The CDR3 totals 19 residues. Written as DNA, the CDR3 is TGCGCCAGCAGCTTGGTGATAGCGGGAGGGCCTCGAAGGGCAGATACGCAGTATTTT. The encoded protein is CASSLVIAGGPRRADTQYF.

The rearrangement links TRBV7-9 to TRBJ2-6; D may be TRBD2 (5 bases). Germline CDR1 SEHNR, CDR2 FQNEAQ (reference sequence). Trimming left V 1 base short and J 0 bases short, with 7 bases between. CDR3 length: 16 residues. CDR3 amino acids: CASSLGRASGANVLTF. DNA of the CDR3: TGTGCCAGCAGCTTAGGGCGGGCCTCTGGGGCCAACGTCCTGACTTTC.